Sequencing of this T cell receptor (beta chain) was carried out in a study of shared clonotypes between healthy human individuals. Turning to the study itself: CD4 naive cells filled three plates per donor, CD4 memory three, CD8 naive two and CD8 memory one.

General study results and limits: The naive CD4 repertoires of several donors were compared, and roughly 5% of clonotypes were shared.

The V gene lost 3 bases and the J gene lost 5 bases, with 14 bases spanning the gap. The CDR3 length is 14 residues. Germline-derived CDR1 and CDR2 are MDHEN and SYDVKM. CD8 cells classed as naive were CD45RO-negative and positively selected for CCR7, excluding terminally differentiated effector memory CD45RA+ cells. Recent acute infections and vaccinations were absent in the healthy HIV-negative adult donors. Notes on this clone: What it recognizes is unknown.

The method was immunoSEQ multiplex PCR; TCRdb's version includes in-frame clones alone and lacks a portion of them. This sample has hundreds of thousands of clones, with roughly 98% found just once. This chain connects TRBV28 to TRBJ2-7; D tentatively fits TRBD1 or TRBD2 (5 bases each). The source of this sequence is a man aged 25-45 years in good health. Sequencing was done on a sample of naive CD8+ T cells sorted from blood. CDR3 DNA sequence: TGTGCCAGCAGTTTTAAAGGTCGAGGGGACGAGCAGTACTTC. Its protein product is CASSFKGRGDEQYF.